This TCR beta chain stems from a study of CD8 T cells in Susac syndrome. RNA totalling roughly 0.45 to 1 ug underwent reverse transcription with random hexamers. TCRdb reprocessed the immunoSEQ multiplex PCR reads via MiXCR and lists one record per CDR3 protein. Of 65,000 to 90,000 distinct CDR3 sequences in the sample, around 96% are singletons; the top ten hold just under 0.4%. Germline CDR1 reads LGHDT; CDR2 reads YNNKEL (reference sequence). The CDR3 consists of 20 residues. Trimming removed 4 bases from V and 6 bases from J; junction bases left unmatched: 21. Sequencing of TCR beta drew on CD8+ and CD4+ T cells from blood.

The receptor was isolated from a human donor with multiple sclerosis. Sequencing was carried out using CD8+ T cells from PBMCs. The V and J genes are TRBV3-1 and TRBJ2-2; 9 bases are a match to TRBD1. CDR3 loop: CASSPARQGVSVIGAGELFF. The CDR3 DNA is TGTGCCAGCAGCCCGGCCAGACAGGGGGTATCTGTGATCGGCGCCGGGGAGCTGTTTTTT.